This TCR beta chain stems from a study of T cell repertoires in cytomegalovirus infection. At the level of the study: HLA-B-restricted CMV epitopes that are well studied were used alongside recently identified HLA-C-restricted ones.

TCRdb processed the reads anew with MiXCR; each CDR3 protein has one entry. The sample holds more than 250,000 distinct CDR3 sequences, roughly 25% seen once. The trim removed 1 base at V and 4 bases at J, leaving 6 bases unmatched. Looked up from germline, CDR1 is MNHEY and CDR2 is SVGEGT. The CDR3 totals 17 residues. Comment on this clonotype: The antigen is not known.

The sequence was obtained from a human donor in good health (CMV status not recorded). Some clones in this sample may be carry-over from other donors' samples. Here the sequenced sample was cultured PBMCs, taken from culture after CMV antigen stimulation. V and J are TRBV6-2 or TRBV6-3 and TRBJ2-1; 11 bases agree with TRBD2. CDR3: CASSYWPSGRKYNEQFF. The CDR3 region has the DNA TGTGCCAGCAGTTACTGGCCTAGCGGGAGGAAGTACAATGAGCAGTTCTTC.